The clone carrying this T cell receptor (beta chain) has ten or more counts. The antigen is not known. This record comes from a study of T cell repertoires in cytomegalovirus infection. Overall study context: TCR beta signatures that were public indicated CMV infection and matching HLA type.

Points from the study as a whole: The response measured ex vivo was dominated by TCR beta clonotypes (HLA-C-restricted and CMV-specific).

TCRdb independently ran MiXCR on the reads; one entry per CDR3 protein. The sample has under 250,000 distinct CDR3 sequences, roughly 6.5% seen once. Specimen: PBMCs. The TCR sequence derives from a human donor in good health (CMV status not recorded). Some clones in this sample may be carry-over from other donors' samples.

The CDR3 region has the DNA TGTGCCAGCAGCTACAGGGCCGGCTCCTATAATTCACCCCTCCACTTT. Translated: CASSYRAGSYNSPLHF. The V call is TRBV7-2, the J call TRBJ1-6, with a weak D call TRBD1 (6 bases). CDR1 is SGHTA and CDR2 is FQGNSA in the germline V gene. Trimming pared 4 bases from V and 0 bases from J, leaving 10 bases between. CDR3 length: 16 amino acids.